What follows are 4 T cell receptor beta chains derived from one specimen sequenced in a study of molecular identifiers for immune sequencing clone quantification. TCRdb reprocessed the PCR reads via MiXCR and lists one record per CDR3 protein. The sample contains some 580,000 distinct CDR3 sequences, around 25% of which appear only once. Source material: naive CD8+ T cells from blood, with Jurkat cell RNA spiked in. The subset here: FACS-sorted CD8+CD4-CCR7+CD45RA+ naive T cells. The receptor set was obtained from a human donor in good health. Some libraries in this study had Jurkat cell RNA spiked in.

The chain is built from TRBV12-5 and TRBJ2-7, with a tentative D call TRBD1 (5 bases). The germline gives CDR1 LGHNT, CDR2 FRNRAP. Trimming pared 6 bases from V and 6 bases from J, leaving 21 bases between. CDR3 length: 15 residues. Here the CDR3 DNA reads TGTGCTAGTGGCGCCCCGGCCAGGGTGTATGGCGAGCAGTACTTC. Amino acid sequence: CASGAPARVYGEQYF.

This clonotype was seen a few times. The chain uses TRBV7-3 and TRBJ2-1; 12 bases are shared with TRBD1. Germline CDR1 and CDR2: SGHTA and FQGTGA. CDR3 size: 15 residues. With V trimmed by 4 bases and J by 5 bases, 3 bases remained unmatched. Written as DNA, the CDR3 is TGTGCCAGCAGCTCCGGGACAGGGGGCCACAATGAGCAGTTCTTC. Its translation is CASSSGTGGHNEQFF. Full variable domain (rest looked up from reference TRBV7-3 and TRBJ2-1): GAGVSQTPSNKVTEKGKYVELRCDPISGHTALYWYRQSLGQGPEFLIYFQGTGAADDSGLPNDRFFAVRPEGSVSTLKIQRTERGDSAVYLCASSSGTGGHNEQFFGPGTRLTVL.

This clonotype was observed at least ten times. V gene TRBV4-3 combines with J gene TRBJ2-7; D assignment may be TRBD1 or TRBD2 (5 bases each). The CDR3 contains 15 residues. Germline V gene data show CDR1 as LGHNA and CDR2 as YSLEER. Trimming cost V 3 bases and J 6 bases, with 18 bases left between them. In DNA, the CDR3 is TGCGCCAGCAGCCAGGGGAGACAGAGCCCTAGCGAGCAGTACTTC. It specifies CASSQGRQSPSEQYF.

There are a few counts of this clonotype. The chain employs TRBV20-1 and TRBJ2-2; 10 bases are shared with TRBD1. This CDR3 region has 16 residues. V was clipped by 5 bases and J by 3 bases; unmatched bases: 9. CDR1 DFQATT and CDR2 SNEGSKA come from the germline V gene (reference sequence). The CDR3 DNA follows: TGCAGTGCTTCAACGGGGACAGGGGTATACACCGGGGAGCTGTTTTTT. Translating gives CSASTGTGVYTGELFF.